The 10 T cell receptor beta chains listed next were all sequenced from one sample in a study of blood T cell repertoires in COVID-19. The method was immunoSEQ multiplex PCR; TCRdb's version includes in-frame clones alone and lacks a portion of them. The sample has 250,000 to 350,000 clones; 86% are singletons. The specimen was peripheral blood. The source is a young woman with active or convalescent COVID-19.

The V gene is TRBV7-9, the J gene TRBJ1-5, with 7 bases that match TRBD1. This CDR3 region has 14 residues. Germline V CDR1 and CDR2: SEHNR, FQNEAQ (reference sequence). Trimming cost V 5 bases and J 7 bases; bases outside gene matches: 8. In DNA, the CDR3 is TGTGCCAGCAGCCGAACAGGGGAGGTACAGCCCCAGCATTTT. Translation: CASSRTGEVQPQHF.

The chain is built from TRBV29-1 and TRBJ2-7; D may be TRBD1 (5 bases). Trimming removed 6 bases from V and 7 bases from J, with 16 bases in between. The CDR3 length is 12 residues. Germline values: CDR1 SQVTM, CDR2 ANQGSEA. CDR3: CSVTTASEEQYF. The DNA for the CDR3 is TGCAGCGTCACGACAGCGTCCGAGGAGCAGTACTTC.

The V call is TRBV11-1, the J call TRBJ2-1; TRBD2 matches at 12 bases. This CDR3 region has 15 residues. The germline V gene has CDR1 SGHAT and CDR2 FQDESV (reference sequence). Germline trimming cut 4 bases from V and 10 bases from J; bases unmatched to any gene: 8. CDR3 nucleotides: TGTGCCAGCAGCTCTTCGCTAGCGGGGGGGGAAGAGCAGTTCTTC. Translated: CASSSSLAGGEEQFF.

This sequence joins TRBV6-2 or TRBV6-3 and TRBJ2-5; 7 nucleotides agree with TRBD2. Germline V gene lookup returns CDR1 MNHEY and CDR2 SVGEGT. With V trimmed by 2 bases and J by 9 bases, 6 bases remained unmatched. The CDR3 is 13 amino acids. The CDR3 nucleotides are TGTGCCAGCAGTTACGTGGAGGGGAGGGCCCAGTACTTC. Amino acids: CASSYVEGRAQYF.

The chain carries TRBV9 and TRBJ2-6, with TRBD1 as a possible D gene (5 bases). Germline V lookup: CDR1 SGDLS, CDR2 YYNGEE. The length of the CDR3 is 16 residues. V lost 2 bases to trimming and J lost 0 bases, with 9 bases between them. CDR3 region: CASSVQGNSGANVLTF. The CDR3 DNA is TGTGCCAGCAGCGTTCAGGGAAACTCTGGGGCCAACGTCCTGACTTTC.

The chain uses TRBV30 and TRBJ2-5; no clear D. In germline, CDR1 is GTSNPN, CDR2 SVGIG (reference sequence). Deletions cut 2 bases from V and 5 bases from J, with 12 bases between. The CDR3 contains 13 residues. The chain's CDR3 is CAWSTGLKETQYF. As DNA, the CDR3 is TGTGCCTGGAGTACCGGGTTAAAGGAGACCCAGTACTTC.

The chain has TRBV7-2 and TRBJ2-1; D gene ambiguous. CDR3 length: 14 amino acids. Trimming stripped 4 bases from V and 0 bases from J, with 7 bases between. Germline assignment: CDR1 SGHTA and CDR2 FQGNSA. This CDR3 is CASSSSRSYNEQFF. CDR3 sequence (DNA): TGTGCCAGCAGCTCCTCCCGCTCCTACAATGAGCAGTTCTTC.

CDR3 coding DNA: TGTGCCAGCAGCTTACTCAATGAGCAGTTCTTC. It codes for CASSLLNEQFF. The V and J genes are TRBV7-9 and TRBJ2-1, with D unresolved. CDR1 and CDR2 (germline): SEHNR, FQNEAQ (reference sequence). Deletions cut 2 bases from V and 6 bases from J, with 2 bases between. The CDR3 runs 11 residues.

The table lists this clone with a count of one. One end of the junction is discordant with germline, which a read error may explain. The CDR3 sequence is CASSPRTSGGEKVF. Here the CDR3 DNA reads TGCGCCAGCAGCCCGAGGACTAGCGGGGGGGAAAAGGTCTTC. The chain has TRBV4-3 and TRBJ2-1, with 15 nucleotides matching TRBD2. The CDR3 runs 14 residues. Germline CDR1 is LGHNA and CDR2 is YSLEER.

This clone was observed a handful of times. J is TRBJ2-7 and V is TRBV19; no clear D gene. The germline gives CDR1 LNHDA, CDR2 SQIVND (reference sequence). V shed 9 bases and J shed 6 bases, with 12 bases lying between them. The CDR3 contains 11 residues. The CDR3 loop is CASVLWAEQYF. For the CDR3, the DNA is TGTGCCAGCGTCCTTTGGGCCGAGCAGTACTTC.